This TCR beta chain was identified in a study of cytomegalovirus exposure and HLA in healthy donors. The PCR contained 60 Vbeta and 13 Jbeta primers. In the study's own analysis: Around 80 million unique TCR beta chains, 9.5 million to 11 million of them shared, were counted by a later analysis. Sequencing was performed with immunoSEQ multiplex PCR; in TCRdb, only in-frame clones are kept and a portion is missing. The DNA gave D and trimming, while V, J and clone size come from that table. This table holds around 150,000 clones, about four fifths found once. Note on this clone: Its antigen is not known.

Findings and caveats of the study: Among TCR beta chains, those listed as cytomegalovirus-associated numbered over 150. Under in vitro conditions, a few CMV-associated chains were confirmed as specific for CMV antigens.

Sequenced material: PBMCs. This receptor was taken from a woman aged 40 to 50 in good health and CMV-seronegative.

CDR3 residues: CAWGKRDRRNTEAFF. The CDR3 bases are TGTGCCTGGGGGAAAAGGGACAGGAGGAACACTGAAGCTTTCTTT. The chain employs TRBV30 and TRBJ1-1; 8 bases align to TRBD1. The CDR3 covers 15 residues. Germline CDR1 is GTSNPN and CDR2 is SVGIG (reference sequence). J lost 1 base, V lost 5 bases, and 9 bases had no gene match.